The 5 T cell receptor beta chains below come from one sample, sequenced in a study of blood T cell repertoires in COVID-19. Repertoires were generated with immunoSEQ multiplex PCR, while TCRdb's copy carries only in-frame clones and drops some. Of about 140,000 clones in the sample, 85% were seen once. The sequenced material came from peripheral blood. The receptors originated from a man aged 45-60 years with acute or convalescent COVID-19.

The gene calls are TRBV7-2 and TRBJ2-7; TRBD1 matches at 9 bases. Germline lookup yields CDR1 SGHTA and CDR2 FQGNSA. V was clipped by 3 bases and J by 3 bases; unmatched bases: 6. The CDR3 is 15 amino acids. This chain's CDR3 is CASSFLPGQGYEQYF. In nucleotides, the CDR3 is TGTGCCAGCAGCTTTCTACCGGGACAGGGCTACGAGCAGTACTTC.

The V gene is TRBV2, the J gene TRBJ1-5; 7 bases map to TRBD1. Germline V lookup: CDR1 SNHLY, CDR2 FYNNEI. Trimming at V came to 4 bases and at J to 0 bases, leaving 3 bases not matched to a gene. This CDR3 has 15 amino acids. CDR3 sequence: CASSVQGHSNQPQHF. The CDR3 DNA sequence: TGTGCCAGCAGTGTACAGGGGCATAGCAATCAGCCCCAGCATTTT.

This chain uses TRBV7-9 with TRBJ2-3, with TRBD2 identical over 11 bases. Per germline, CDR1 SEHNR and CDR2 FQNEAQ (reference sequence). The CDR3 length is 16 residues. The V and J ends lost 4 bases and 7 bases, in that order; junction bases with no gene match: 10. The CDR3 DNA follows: TGTGCCAGCAGCTACCGGACTAGCGGGTTTTTAAATACGCAGTATTTT. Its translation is CASSYRTSGFLNTQYF.

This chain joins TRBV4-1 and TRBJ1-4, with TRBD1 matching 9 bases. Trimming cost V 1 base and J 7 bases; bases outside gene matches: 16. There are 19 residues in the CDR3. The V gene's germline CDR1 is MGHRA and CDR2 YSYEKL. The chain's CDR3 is CASSQGPGQGTLKGEKLFF. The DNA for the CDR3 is TGCGCCAGCAGCCAAGGACCGGGACAGGGCACTCTCAAGGGTGAAAAACTGTTTTTT.

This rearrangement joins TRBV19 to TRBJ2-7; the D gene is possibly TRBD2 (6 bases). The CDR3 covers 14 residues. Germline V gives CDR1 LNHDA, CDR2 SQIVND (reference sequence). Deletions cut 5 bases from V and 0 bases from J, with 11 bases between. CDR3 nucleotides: TGTGCCAGTAGTTTTAGCGGTAACTCCTACGAGCAGTACTTC. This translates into CASSFSGNSYEQYF.